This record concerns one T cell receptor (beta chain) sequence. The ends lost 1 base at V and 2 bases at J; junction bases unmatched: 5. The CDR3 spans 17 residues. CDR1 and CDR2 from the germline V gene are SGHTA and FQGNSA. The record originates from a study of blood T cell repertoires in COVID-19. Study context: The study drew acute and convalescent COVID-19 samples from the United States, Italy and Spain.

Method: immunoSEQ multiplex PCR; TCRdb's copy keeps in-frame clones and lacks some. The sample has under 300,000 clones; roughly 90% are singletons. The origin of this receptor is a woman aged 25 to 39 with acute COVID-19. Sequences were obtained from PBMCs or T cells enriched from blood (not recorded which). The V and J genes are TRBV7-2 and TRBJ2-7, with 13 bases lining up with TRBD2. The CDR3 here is CASSLGTSGSKTYEQYF. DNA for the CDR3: TGTGCCAGCAGCTTAGGGACTAGCGGGAGCAAAACCTACGAGCAGTACTTC.